This TCR beta chain was documented in a study of cytomegalovirus exposure and HLA in healthy donors. For the study at large: From 150 million to 200 million T cells, an earlier analysis saw 120 million or so unique TCR beta sequences. Study-level points and caveats: Presence/absence analyses assumed roughly uniform sequencing depth across donors.

The germline V gene encodes CDR1 MDHEN and CDR2 SYDVKM. The CDR3 is 15 amino acids. With 8 bases clipped from V and 9 bases from J, the junction kept 10 bases outside the gene matches. PCR employed 60 Vbeta and 13 Jbeta primers. The assay was immunoSEQ multiplex PCR, and TCRdb's table has in-frame clones only and misses some. This table lists 50,000 or so clones. Concerning this clone: What it binds is not known.

Specimen: PBMCs. The sequence came from a man aged 50 or older in good health and CMV-seropositive. The chain uses TRBV28 and TRBJ2-1, with 13 bases lining up with TRBD2. The CDR3 DNA follows: TGTGCCAGCGACTCTAGGACTAGCGGGAGAGTTGAGCAGTTCTTC. This gives the protein CASDSRTSGRVEQFF.